What follows are 17 T cell receptor beta chains derived from one specimen sequenced in a study of blood T cells in healthy people across ages. A second about 7 to 12 cycle PCR used barcoded and J-beta primers. One entry per CDR3 protein results from TCRdb running MiXCR on the 5' RACE reads. The sample yields some 690,000 distinct CDR3 sequences, about 24% seen once. Sequencing was performed on blood. The receptors come from a man in his 70s in good health.

The gene calls are TRBV9 and TRBJ1-1; 8 nucleotides line up with TRBD1. The CDR3 has 16 amino acids. Germline CDR1 SGDLS, CDR2 YYNGEE. V was clipped by 0 bases and J by 5 bases; unmatched bases: 9. The CDR3, as DNA: TGTGCCAGCAGCGTAGGATGGGACAGGATAGGGACTGAAGCTTTCTTT. Its protein product is CASSVGWDRIGTEAFF. The variable domain in full, completed from reference TRBV9 and TRBJ1-1, reads DSGVTQTPKHLITATGQRVTLRCSPRSGDLSVYWYQQSLDQGLQFLIQYYNGEERAKGNILERFSAQQFPDLHSELNLSSLELGDSALYFCASSVGWDRIGTEAFFGQGTRLTVV.

V is TRBV6-1 and J is TRBJ2-2; 7 nucleotides agree with TRBD2. Germline CDR1 MNHNS, CDR2 SASEGT. The CDR3 is 13 amino acids. J was trimmed by 5 bases and V by 5 bases; bases with no gene match: 2. The CDR3 region has the DNA TGTGCCAGCAGTAGACTAGCAACCGGGGAGCTGTTTTTT. Its translation: CASSRLATGELFF.

The chain carries TRBV9 and TRBJ2-7, with 8 bases lining up with TRBD2. V dropped 4 bases and J dropped 0; count of bases not matched to a gene: 3. The CDR3 contains 14 residues. Germline CDR1 is SGDLS and CDR2 is YYNGEE. The CDR3 region has the DNA TGTGCCAGCAGCCTTAGCGGGGACTCCTACGAGCAGTACTTC. Amino acids: CASSLSGDSYEQYF.

The sample holds a few counts of this clonotype. The V and J genes are TRBV28 and TRBJ1-6; D ambiguous. The CDR3 runs 19 residues. Germline CDR1 is MDHEN and CDR2 is SYDVKM. Trimming cost V 7 bases and J 10 bases, with 32 bases left between them. In DNA form, the CDR3 reads TGTGCCAGCAAAACCCCCGCGACCGGGAGTACTTTAACTGGGTCACCCCTCCACTTT. Translating it yields CASKTPATGSTLTGSPLHF.

The chain uses TRBV18 and TRBJ1-4; D is undetermined. CDR1 KGHSH and CDR2 LQKENI come from the germline V gene. CDR3 length: 17 residues. With 3 bases removed from V and 4 bases from J, the gap between germline ends came to 18 bases. The CDR3 coding sequence is TGTGCCAGCTCACCGGAGGCCCCTTACTGGGGTAATGAAAAACTGTTTTTT. It yields the protein CASSPEAPYWGNEKLFF.

This clonotype was counted a few times. The chain combines TRBV11-2 with TRBJ2-3, with 10 bases that match TRBD2. The CDR3 contains 16 residues. Looked up from germline, CDR1 is SGHAT and CDR2 is FQNNGV. The junction had 5 bases not matched to a gene; V was cut back by 4 bases and J by 1 base. CDR3 nucleotide sequence: TGTGCCAGCAGCTCCGAGAGCGGGGGGGGCACAGATACGCAGTATTTT. Protein: CASSSESGGGTDTQYF.

The chain links TRBV2 to TRBJ2-5, with D hard to call. The end of the DNA is better explained by TRBJ2-7, so the J call may be wrong. CDR1 is SNHLY, CDR2 FYNNEI, per germline. CDR3 length equals 11 residues. The CDR3 is CASFVLNEQYV. CDR3 bases: TGTGCCAGCTTCGTCCTCAACGAGCAGTACGTC.

The chain combines TRBV3-1 with TRBJ1-3; D call uncertain. Germline lookup yields CDR1 LGHDT and CDR2 YNNKEL (reference sequence). Deletions cut 0 bases from V and 2 bases from J, with 8 bases between. The CDR3 length is 15 residues. Here the CDR3 DNA reads TGTGCCAGCAGCCAAGATAGAGTACCTGGAAACACCATATATTTT. Its translation is CASSQDRVPGNTIYF.

Only a few counts were recorded for this clonotype. The chain joins TRBV3-1 to TRBJ2-3; the D call may be TRBD1 or TRBD2 (5 bases each). The CDR3 consists of 16 residues. Per the germline V gene, CDR1 is LGHDT and CDR2 is YNNKEL (reference sequence). V shed 4 bases and J shed 5 bases, with 19 bases lying between them. The CDR3: CASSRGPGPELDTQYF. In DNA, the CDR3 is TGTGCCAGCAGCCGAGGACCGGGACCCGAGCTAGATACGCAGTATTTT.

This clonotype was seen ten or more times. This chain connects TRBV12-3 or TRBV12-4 to TRBJ1-3; tentative D call: TRBD1 (5 bases). V was pared by 2 bases and J by 4 bases, with 9 bases between. The CDR3 spans 14 residues. The CDR3 reads CASSLSGSGNTIYF. Written as DNA, the CDR3 is TGTGCCAGCAGTTTATCAGGGTCAGGAAACACCATATATTTT.

The rearrangement joins TRBV12-3 or TRBV12-4 to TRBJ2-3; a weak D match, TRBD1 (6 bases). Between the trimmed V and J ends, which lost 6 bases and 5 bases, there was a span of 21 bases. This CDR3 is built from 16 residues. CDR3 loop: CASRSQARLTGDTQYF. DNA of the CDR3: TGTGCCAGCAGGTCTCAGGCGAGACTGACAGGAGATACGCAGTATTTT.

The rearrangement uses TRBV20-1 and TRBJ2-5; 13 bases are a match to TRBD2. With V trimmed by 6 bases and J by 2 bases, 3 bases remained unmatched. There are 14 residues in the CDR3. Per the germline V gene, CDR1 is DFQATT and CDR2 is SNEGSKA (reference sequence). The CDR3 sequence is CSAPGLAGQETQYF. CDR3 nucleotide sequence: TGCAGTGCCCCGGGACTAGCGGGACAAGAGACCCAGTACTTC.

This clonotype was seen more than once but under ten times. This rearrangement joins TRBV20-1 to TRBJ2-7; maybe TRBD2 (6 bases). Germline CDR1 and CDR2: DFQATT and SNEGSKA (reference sequence). This CDR3 comprises 13 residues. V was clipped by 7 bases and J by 0 bases, with 13 bases between them. CDR3: CSGRDWSSYEQYF. CDR3 coding DNA: TGCAGTGGTCGGGACTGGAGCTCCTACGAGCAGTACTTC.

The chain is built from TRBV6-5 and TRBJ2-4, with 8 bases identical to TRBD2. The ends lost 6 bases at V and 5 bases at J; junction bases unmatched: 9. The CDR3 is 15 residues long. CDR1 is MNHEY, CDR2 SVGAGI, per germline. The CDR3 bases are TGTGCCAGCAGAACTGGCGGGAGGTCCCAAAACATTCAGTACTTC. Translation gives CASRTGGRSQNIQYF.

Only a few counts were recorded for this clonotype. The chain joins TRBV5-1 to TRBJ2-3; unclear D gene. This CDR3 region has 15 residues. Germline values: CDR1 SGHRS, CDR2 YFSETQ. Trimming left V 2 bases short and J 4 bases short, with 14 bases between. The CDR3: CASSFNGQSADTQYF. For the CDR3, the DNA is TGCGCCAGCAGCTTCAACGGTCAATCTGCAGATACGCAGTATTTT.

This chain links TRBV18 with TRBJ2-7; D remains ambiguous. The CDR3 loop spans 13 amino acids. CDR1 is KGHSH and CDR2 is LQKENI in the germline V gene. V lost 1 base and J 5 bases, leaving 9 bases between the germline ends. The CDR3 loop reads CASSPRTPNEQYV. The CDR3 coding sequence is TGTGCCAGCTCACCACGTACTCCTAACGAGCAGTACGTC.

This clonotype has just a few counts. The gene calls are TRBV3-1 and TRBJ2-1; D gene uncertain. With 0 bases removed from V and 15 bases from J, the gap between germline ends came to 18 bases. The germline V gene has CDR1 LGHDT and CDR2 YNNKEL (reference sequence). The CDR3 sequence is 14 residues long. CDR3 sequence (DNA): TGTGCCAGCAGCCAAGATCTTGGGCCCCGCCGAGCGTTCTTC. This encodes CASSQDLGPRRAFF.